The 22 T cell receptor beta chains below were found in one sample sequenced in a study of T cell responses to AZD1222 COVID-19 vaccine. Profiled with immunoSEQ multiplex PCR; TCRdb holds only in-frame clones, not every one. Found here are 110,000 or so clones, approximately 90% of them singletons; the top ten hold around 3.8%. The starting material was peripheral blood, obtained 28 days after the second AZD1222 dose. The receptor source for this set is an adult who received the AZD1222 COVID-19 vaccine.

The chain uses TRBV3-1 (or the pseudogene TRBV3-2) and TRBJ1-1, with 10 bases matching TRBD1. The germline gives CDR1 LGHDT, CDR2 YNNKEL (reference sequence). J gave up 5 bases and V 1 base, and 10 bases lay outside the gene matches. CDR3 length: 17 amino acids. CDR3 bases: TGTGCCAGCAGCCAAGCGATTCGACAGGGGGCAAGAACTGAAGCTTTCTTT. Encoded protein: CASSQAIRQGARTEAFF.

The V and J genes are TRBV6-2 or TRBV6-3 and TRBJ2-4, with 7 bases that match TRBD2. The CDR3 loop spans 18 amino acids. J lost 0 bases, V lost 5 bases, and 13 bases had no gene match. Germline V lookup: CDR1 MNHEY, CDR2 SVGEGT. CDR3 amino acids: CASSLRGEPAIAKNIQYF. CDR3 DNA sequence: TGTGCCAGCAGTCTCCGGGGGGAGCCGGCGATAGCCAAAAACATTCAGTACTTC.

This clone was recorded a few times. The chain combines TRBV3-1 (or the pseudogene TRBV3-2) with TRBJ1-1; D ambiguous. V was shortened by 1 base and J by 7 bases, with 4 bases between the two germline ends. This CDR3 spans 11 amino acids. Germline V gene sequence: CDR1 LGHDT, CDR2 YNNKEL (reference sequence). In DNA form, the CDR3 reads TGTGCCAGCAGCCAAGGCATTGAAGCTTTCTTT. The encoded protein is CASSQGIEAFF.

V gene TRBV7-8 combines with J gene TRBJ2-7; 8 nucleotides agree with TRBD1. This CDR3 has 15 residues. After removal of 8 bases from V and 5 bases from J, the junction contained 14 bases not matched to a gene. Looked up from germline, CDR1 is SGHVS and CDR2 is FQNEAQ. The CDR3 coding sequence is TGTGCCAGCCTCCAAGGACAGGGTCTTCGCCACGAGCAGTACTTC. Its translation is CASLQGQGLRHEQYF.

The rearrangement links TRBV6-6 to TRBJ2-7; 7 nucleotides agree with TRBD1. Per germline, CDR1 MNHNY and CDR2 SVGAGI (reference sequence). J gave up 3 bases and V 5 bases, and 7 bases lay outside the gene matches. CDR3 size: 14 residues. CDR3 loop: CASSADWDSYEQYF. The DNA for the CDR3 is TGTGCCAGCAGTGCTGATTGGGACAGCTACGAGCAGTACTTC.

In this sample, this clone turned up once. The CDR3 sequence: CASSELGLVNTEAFF. DNA for the CDR3: TGTGCCAGCAGTGAGTTGGGGTTAGTGAACACTGAAGCTTTCTTT. This sequence joins TRBV2 and TRBJ1-1, with D hard to call. The V gene's germline CDR1 is SNHLY and CDR2 FYNNEI. Trimming removed 3 bases from V and 0 bases from J, with 11 bases in between. The length of the CDR3 is 15 residues.

This chain links TRBV11-2 with TRBJ2-7; TRBD1 might be the D (5 bases). V was cut by 5 bases and J by 6 bases, with 11 bases left in between. From germline, CDR1 is SGHAT and CDR2 FQNNGV. There are 12 residues in the CDR3. The CDR3 coding sequence is TGTGCCAGCAGCGCAGGGAATTTCGAGCAGTACTTC. As protein: CASSAGNFEQYF.

V gene TRBV27 combines with J gene TRBJ1-2; tentative D call: TRBD1 (6 bases). V was clipped by 5 bases and J by 6 bases, with 22 bases between them. This CDR3 comprises 16 residues. Germline values: CDR1 MNHEY, CDR2 SMNVEV (reference sequence). CDR3 coding DNA: TGTGCCAGCAGTCCTAAGGGTACAGGACAGCCTCATGGCTACACCTTC. It translates to CASSPKGTGQPHGYTF.

The CDR3 sequence is CASSRFSGQAYNEQFF. CDR3 nucleotides: TGCGCCAGCAGCCGCTTTAGCGGGCAGGCCTACAATGAGCAGTTCTTC. The gene calls are TRBV4-3 and TRBJ2-1; 7 bases match TRBD2. This CDR3 has 16 residues. V lost 4 bases to trimming and J lost 2 bases; unmatched junction nucleotides: 8. The germline CDR1 and CDR2 sequences are LGHNA and YSLEER.

This clone appeared a single time. The chain couples TRBV6-4 to TRBJ1-1; TRBD1 is a possible D gene (5 bases). Trimming removed 6 bases from V and 1 base from J, with 12 bases in between. The germline V gene has CDR1 MRHNA and CDR2 SNTAGT. CDR3 length: 14 residues. CDR3 nucleotides: TGTGCCAGCAGCGCAGACAGCGCGAACACTGAAGCTTTCTTT. Amino acids: CASSADSANTEAFF.

The chain couples TRBV19 to TRBJ1-2; 7 bases map to TRBD1. Per germline, CDR1 LNHDA and CDR2 SQIVND (reference sequence). V was clipped by 4 bases and J by 4 bases; unmatched bases: 3. The CDR3 sequence is 13 residues long. CDR3 bases: TGTGCCAGTAGTAGGGACAGCTTCTATGGCTACACCTTC. It encodes CASSRDSFYGYTF.

The chain is built from TRBV5-1 and TRBJ1-1; 7 positions match TRBD1. The CDR3 is 15 amino acids. Germline-derived CDR1 and CDR2 are SGHRS and YFSETQ. With 0 bases clipped from V and 4 bases from J, the junction kept 6 bases outside the gene matches. DNA for the CDR3: TGCGCCAGCAGCTTGGGACAGGGTAGGGGCACTGAAGCTTTCTTT. Its translation is CASSLGQGRGTEAFF.

V is TRBV19 and J is TRBJ2-6, with 12 bases lining up with TRBD1. Germline-derived CDR1 and CDR2 are LNHDA and SQIVND (reference sequence). V shed 7 bases and J 3 bases; nucleotides not matched to a gene: 4. The CDR3 totals 16 residues. CDR3 DNA: TGTGCCAGTAAGGGACAGGGGGCTGGTGGGGCCAACGTCCTGACTTTC. Residues: CASKGQGAGGANVLTF.

The CDR3 bases are TGTGCCAGTATCCCGACAGTGCGTAGCAATCAGCCCCAGCATTTT. Translating gives CASIPTVRSNQPQHF. The genes are TRBV19 and TRBJ1-5, with D perhaps TRBD1 (5 bases). Trimming left V 7 bases short and J 0 bases short, with 13 bases between. CDR1 and CDR2 from the germline V gene are LNHDA and SQIVND (reference sequence). The CDR3 sequence is 15 residues long.

This clone came up once. V gene TRBV20-1 combines with J gene TRBJ1-2, with a weak D call TRBD1 (5 bases). Germline-derived CDR1 and CDR2 are DFQATT and SNEGSKA (reference sequence). The CDR3 loop spans 15 amino acids. V was clipped by 3 bases and J by 2 bases, with 16 bases between them. CDR3 in DNA: TGCAGTGCTAGTTTACAGGTAACACCGAACTATGGCTACACCTTC. This translates into CSASLQVTPNYGYTF.

This rearrangement joins TRBV6-1 to TRBJ2-5; 7 nucleotides line up with TRBD2. There are 14 residues in the CDR3. The V segment lost 2 bases and the J segment 5 bases; nucleotides outside the gene matches: 5. The germline gives CDR1 MNHNS, CDR2 SASEGT. CDR3 region: CASSEQAGVETQYF. The CDR3 bases are TGTGCCAGCAGTGAACAGGCGGGGGTGGAGACCCAGTACTTC.

The V and J genes are TRBV24-1 and TRBJ2-3, with 13 bases fitting TRBD2. V shed 3 bases and J 4 bases; nucleotides not matched to a gene: 12. The CDR3 totals 19 residues. Germline-derived CDR1 and CDR2 are KGHDR and SFDVKD. In DNA form, the CDR3 reads TGTGCCACCAGTGATGCTCACGGGACTAGCGGGGTCGGCGCAGATACGCAGTATTTT. The encoded protein is CATSDAHGTSGVGADTQYF.

This chain uses TRBV30 with TRBJ2-3; no firm D call. Germline lookup yields CDR1 GTSNPN and CDR2 SVGIG (reference sequence). This CDR3 is 15 amino acids long. The ends were cut back, 0 bases at V and 0 bases at J, with 10 bases in the middle. The CDR3 DNA follows: TGTGCCTGGAGTGTAAATACCGTGAGCACAGATACGCAGTATTTT. Its translation: CAWSVNTVSTDTQYF.

The chain has TRBV5-4 and TRBJ2-6; possible D gene TRBD1, 6 bases. V was cut by 0 bases and J by 4 bases, with 11 bases left in between. Germline CDR1 SGHNT, CDR2 YYREEE (reference sequence). The CDR3 contains 16 residues. DNA for the CDR3: TGTGCCAGCAGCTTGGGGCAGGGGATCGGGGCCAACGTCCTGACTTTC. It encodes CASSLGQGIGANVLTF.

This rearrangement joins TRBV7-2 to TRBJ2-5, with a tentative D call TRBD2 (5 bases). Germline CDR1 is SGHTA and CDR2 is FQGNSA. There are 15 residues in the CDR3. V shed 1 base and J shed 0 bases, with 9 bases lying between them. The CDR3 DNA reads TGTGCCAGCAGCTTAGAGCGGACGTACCAAGAGACCCAGTACTTC. Amino acids: CASSLERTYQETQYF.

This sequence joins TRBV5-4 and TRBJ2-7, with D unresolved. Between the trimmed V and J ends, which lost 0 bases and 2 bases, there was a span of 12 bases. CDR3 length: 15 amino acids. Germline CDR1 reads SGHNT; CDR2 reads YYREEE (reference sequence). The CDR3 DNA sequence: TGTGCCAGCAGCTTGGCAGGTCCCTACACCTACGAGCAGTACTTC. It specifies CASSLAGPYTYEQYF.

This sequence joins TRBV19 and TRBJ1-2, with TRBD1 matching 10 bases. V lost 6 bases to trimming and J lost 2 bases; unmatched junction nucleotides: 12. Per the germline V gene, CDR1 is LNHDA and CDR2 is SQIVND (reference sequence). The CDR3 sequence is 17 residues long. CDR3 sequence: CASSGPGQGKRNYGYTF. The CDR3 coding sequence is TGTGCCAGTAGCGGGCCGGGACAGGGGAAGAGGAACTATGGCTACACCTTC.